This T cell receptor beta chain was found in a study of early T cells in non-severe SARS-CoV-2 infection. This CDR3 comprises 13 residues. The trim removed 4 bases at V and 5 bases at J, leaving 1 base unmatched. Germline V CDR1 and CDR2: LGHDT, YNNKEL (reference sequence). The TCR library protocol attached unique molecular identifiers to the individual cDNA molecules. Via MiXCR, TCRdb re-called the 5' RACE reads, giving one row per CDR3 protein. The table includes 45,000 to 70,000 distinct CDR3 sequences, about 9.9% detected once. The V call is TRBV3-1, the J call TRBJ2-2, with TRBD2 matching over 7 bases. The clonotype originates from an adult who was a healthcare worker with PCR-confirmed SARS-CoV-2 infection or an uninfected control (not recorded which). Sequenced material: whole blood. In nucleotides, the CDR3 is TGTGCCAGCAGCCGGCGGGAGACCGGGGAGCTGTTTTTT. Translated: CASSRRETGELFF.